One sample yielded the 21 T cell receptor beta chains listed below, sequenced in a study of blood T cell repertoires in COVID-19. Assay: immunoSEQ multiplex PCR; the TCRdb copy retains only in-frame clones and omits some. Among 70,000 to 75,000 clones listed, roughly 80% were seen once. The sequenced sample was peripheral blood. The receptor source for this set is a woman of 80 years or more with active or convalescent COVID-19.

The V gene is TRBV5-4, the J gene TRBJ2-7, with 8 nucleotides matching TRBD1. Trimming removed 4 bases from V and 4 bases from J; junction bases left unmatched: 10. CDR3 size: 15 residues. Germline V gene lookup returns CDR1 SGHNT and CDR2 YYREEE (reference sequence). The CDR3 DNA sequence: TGTGCCAGCAGCCCCGGAGGGACAGGAGGTTACGAGCAGTACTTC. Amino acid sequence: CASSPGGTGGYEQYF.

The chain uses TRBV3-1 (or the pseudogene TRBV3-2) and TRBJ1-6, with D perhaps TRBD1 (6 bases). V was shortened by 4 bases and J by 14 bases, with 21 bases between the two germline ends. This CDR3 spans 15 amino acids. Germline CDR1 is LGHDT and CDR2 is YNNKEL (reference sequence). The CDR3 nucleotides read TGTGCCAGCAGCCGCACGGGACATATGAATTTTGCCCTCCACTTT. It is translated as CASSRTGHMNFALHF.

This sequence joins TRBV11-2 and TRBJ2-7; weak D call: TRBD2 (5 bases). The CDR3 runs 16 residues. The V and J ends lost 1 base and 2 bases respectively, with 15 bases between them. Germline V CDR1 and CDR2: SGHAT, FQNNGV. The CDR3 reads CASSLGGAVNPYEQYF. The DNA for the CDR3 is TGTGCCAGCAGCTTAGGGGGAGCAGTGAACCCCTACGAGCAGTACTTC. Based on the CDR3 plus reference TRBV11-2 and TRBJ2-7, the full variable domain is EAGVAQSPRYKIIEKRQSVAFWCNPISGHATLYWYQQILGQGPKLLIQFQNNGVVDDSQLPKDRFSAERLKGVDSTLKIQPAKLEDSAVYLCASSLGGAVNPYEQYFGPGTRLTVT.

This chain uses TRBV5-3 with TRBJ2-3, with TRBD2 matching over 8 bases. TRBV5-3 is flagged as an ORF with uncertain function. CDR3 length: 15 residues. V was pared by 4 bases and J by 1 base, with 5 bases of the junction left unmatched. The CDR3: CARSPLSGGTDTQYF. DNA for the CDR3: TGTGCCAGAAGCCCACTTAGCGGGGGCACAGATACGCAGTATTTT.

Here the CDR3 reads CASSMGLGSYEQYF. The DNA for the CDR3 is TGCGCCAGCAGCATGGGACTAGGCTCCTACGAGCAGTACTTC. J is TRBJ2-7 and V is TRBV5-1, with 8 bases that match TRBD2. The CDR3 totals 14 residues. The ends lost 4 bases at V and 0 bases at J; junction bases unmatched: 3. Germline loops: CDR1 SGHRS, CDR2 YFSETQ. The whole variable domain, remainder taken from reference TRBV5-1 and TRBJ2-7, is KAGVTQTPRYLIKTRGQQVTLSCSPISGHRSVSWYQQTPGQGLQFLFEYFSETQRNKGNFPGRFSGRQFSNSRSEMNVSTLELGDSALYLCASSMGLGSYEQYFGPGTRLTVT.

Only a few counts were recorded for this clone. This sequence joins TRBV28 and TRBJ2-7, with 7 bases fitting TRBD1. The V segment lost 4 bases and the J segment 3 bases; nucleotides outside the gene matches: 9. Germline loops: CDR1 MDHEN, CDR2 SYDVKM. This CDR3 contains 15 residues. The DNA for the CDR3 is TGTGCCAGCAGTTCCCCGACAGGGCAATACTACGAGCAGTACTTC. It is translated as CASSSPTGQYYEQYF.

This chain links TRBV10-3 with TRBJ2-1, with a weak D call TRBD2 (7 bases). The V gene's germline CDR1 is ENHRY and CDR2 SYGVKD. The length of the CDR3 is 13 residues. Trimming took 8 bases from V and 7 from J, leaving 15 bases between them. CDR3 bases: TGTGCCATCTCGGGGGGCCCCGTTAATGAGCAGTTCTTC. It encodes CAISGGPVNEQFF.

This chain connects TRBV2 to TRBJ2-1, with 9 bases matching TRBD2. The CDR3 spans 15 residues. Germline V gene lookup returns CDR1 SNHLY and CDR2 FYNNEI. With 1 base clipped from V and 8 bases from J, the junction kept 6 bases outside the gene matches. The CDR3 DNA is TGTGCCAGCAGTGAAGTTCGCGGGGGGGCCGATGAGCAGTTCTTC. The encoded protein is CASSEVRGGADEQFF. The variable domain in full, with the rest retrieved from reference TRBV2 and TRBJ2-1, is EPEVTQTPSHQVTQMGQEVILRCVPISNHLYFYWYRQILGQKVEFLVSFYNNEISEKSEIFDDQFSVERPDGSNFTLKIRSTKLEDSAMYFCASSEVRGGADEQFFGPGTRLTVL.

The chain uses TRBV7-9 and TRBJ2-1; 9 bases align to TRBD1. V shed 3 bases and J 9 bases; nucleotides not matched to a gene: 3. Germline CDR1 and CDR2: SEHNR and FQNEAQ (reference sequence). CDR3 length: 13 residues. CDR3 loop: CASSFTGGGEQFF. The CDR3 region has the DNA TGTGCCAGCAGCTTTACAGGGGGCGGTGAGCAGTTCTTC.

On this clone itself: A junction end diverges from the germline sequence, so it may reflect a read error. V is TRBV15 and J is TRBJ1-5; D possibly corresponds to TRBD1 (5 bases). The CDR3 is 13 amino acids. The germline V gene encodes CDR1 LNHNV and CDR2 YYDKDF (reference sequence). The CDR3 DNA sequence: TGTGCCACCGGGGCGGCTTCCAATCAGTCCCAGCATTTT. This sequence encodes CATGAASNQSQHF.

This chain links TRBV27 with TRBJ1-5; 7 bases are shared with TRBD1. J lost 7 bases, V lost 5 bases, and 5 bases had no gene match. There are 13 residues in the CDR3. Germline V gene lookup returns CDR1 MNHEY and CDR2 SMNVEV (reference sequence). The CDR3: CASSPARGQPQHF. CDR3 DNA: TGTGCCAGCAGTCCCGCCAGGGGGCAGCCCCAGCATTTT.

DNA for the CDR3: TGTGCCAGCAGCTTGACGGAGGGATCGCAGTACTTC. Amino acid sequence: CASSLTEGSQYF. The genes are TRBV11-3 and TRBJ2-7, with a possible D match to TRBD2 (6 bases). Trimming left V 3 bases short and J 9 bases short, with 12 bases between. This CDR3 has 12 residues. CDR1 is SGHNT and CDR2 is YENEEA in the germline V gene.

The V gene is TRBV5-5, the J gene TRBJ2-7; 7 bases are shared with TRBD1. V trimming: 3 bases; J trimming: 0 bases; junction bases outside the gene matches: 12. Germline CDR1 SGHKS, CDR2 YYEKEE (reference sequence). CDR3 size: 17 residues. The CDR3 sequence: CASSSRYDRAGSYEQYF. The CDR3 coding sequence is TGTGCCAGCAGCTCCAGATACGACAGGGCCGGCTCCTACGAGCAGTACTTC.

V and J are TRBV18 and TRBJ1-4, with 8 bases fitting TRBD1. There are 15 residues in the CDR3. Trimming removed 6 bases from V and 5 bases from J; junction bases left unmatched: 8. CDR1 KGHSH and CDR2 LQKENI come from the germline V gene. CDR3 sequence reads: CASSSTGQGNEKLFF. The CDR3 DNA is TGTGCCAGCTCTTCCACCGGACAGGGAAATGAAAAACTGTTTTTT.

This rearrangement joins TRBV7-8 to TRBJ2-2; D perhaps matches TRBD1 (6 bases). Between the trimmed V and J ends, which lost 1 base and 6 bases, there was a span of 12 bases. The CDR3 length is 15 residues. Germline values: CDR1 SGHVS, CDR2 FQNEAQ. The CDR3 DNA follows: TGTGCCAGCAGCTTAGGGCCAGGGGTCGCCGGGGAGCTGTTTTTT. Amino acids: CASSLGPGVAGELFF.

The chain has TRBV10-3 and TRBJ2-7; D ambiguous. The CDR3 loop spans 13 amino acids. V was shortened by 8 bases and J by 3 bases, with 14 bases between the two germline ends. Germline values: CDR1 ENHRY, CDR2 SYGVKD. The CDR3 DNA follows: TGTGCCATCCGGCGGCTCGCCAACTACGAGCAGTACTTC. Its protein product is CAIRRLANYEQYF.

DNA of the CDR3: TGCGCCAGCAGCCACAAGAAACCGGGGACAAGGGTAGGGATGAACACTGAAGCTTTCTTT. It yields the protein CASSHKKPGTRVGMNTEAFF. The J gene is TRBJ1-1, the V gene TRBV4-1; TRBD1 might be the D (6 bases). This CDR3 contains 20 residues. Germline CDR1 MGHRA, CDR2 YSYEKL. V was shortened by 3 bases and J by 0 bases, with 26 bases between the two germline ends.

This rearrangement joins TRBV19 to TRBJ1-5; 8 bases match TRBD1. Trimming cost V 0 bases and J 4 bases; bases outside gene matches: 8. Germline V CDR1 and CDR2: LNHDA, SQIVND (reference sequence). The CDR3 runs 17 residues. CDR3 coding DNA: TGTGCCAGTAGTATAGATCAGGACAGGGCCGGGAATCAGCCCCAGCATTTT. Its translation is CASSIDQDRAGNQPQHF.

This clone was observed a few times. The chain joins TRBV29-1 to TRBJ1-1; TRBD1 is a possible D gene (5 bases). The germline V gene encodes CDR1 SQVTM and CDR2 ANQGSEA. This CDR3 has 14 amino acids. Between the trimmed V and J ends, which lost 2 bases and 4 bases, there was a span of 14 bases. The CDR3 loop reads CSVELGRGGTEAFF. The CDR3 DNA follows: TGCAGCGTTGAACTTGGAAGGGGAGGCACTGAAGCTTTCTTT.

The chain couples TRBV19 to TRBJ1-1; TRBD1 matches 8 bases. The CDR3 is 17 residues long. V trimming: 5 bases; J trimming: 5 bases; junction bases outside the gene matches: 16. Germline CDR1 reads LNHDA; CDR2 reads SQIVND (reference sequence). CDR3 bases: TGTGCCAGTAGTGGGAGGACAGGGCGATGGCCGTGGACTGAAGCTTTCTTT. Translation gives CASSGRTGRWPWTEAFF. Together with reference TRBV19 and TRBJ1-1, the CDR3 gives the full variable domain: DGGITQSPKYLFRKEGQNVTLSCEQNLNHDAMYWYRQDPGQGLRLIYYSQIVNDFQKGDIAEGYSVSREKKESFPLTVTSAQKNPTAFYLCASSGRTGRWPWTEAFFGQGTRLTVV.

The V call is TRBV6-2 or TRBV6-3, the J call TRBJ2-1, with 7 bases aligning to TRBD1. The CDR3 runs to 15 residues. V shed 6 bases, J shed 4 bases, and the junction held 9 bases outside the gene matches. Germline V gene sequence: CDR1 MNHEY, CDR2 SVGEGT. The CDR3 DNA reads as TGTGCCAGCAGCCCCGACAGGGATGCGTACAATGAGCAGTTCTTC. It yields the protein CASSPDRDAYNEQFF.